The clone carrying this TCR beta chain was counted at least ten times. The data were obtained in a study of neurological immune-mediated disorders. From 2 million PBMCs stored at -80 C, the unsorted libraries were generated. V was pared by 5 bases and J by 2 bases, with 12 bases between. The CDR3 loop spans 14 amino acids. The cDNA was synthesized by 5'RACE incorporating 10-nucleotide random UMIs. Over 190 million TCR-beta sequences from 15-18 subjects came out of each sequencing run. TCRdb reprocessed the 5' RACE reads with MiXCR, giving one entry per CDR3 protein. Of under 85,000 distinct CDR3 sequences listed, 12% to 15% were seen once; the top ten hold around 6.8%.

The sample comprised PBMCs. The receptor's source is a woman aged 45-59 years in good health. The chain links TRBV12-3 or TRBV12-4 to TRBJ2-5; D is possibly TRBD2 (5 bases). This CDR3 is CASSHTPGQETQYF. The DNA of the CDR3 is TGTGCCAGCAGTCATACCCCGGGACAAGAGACCCAGTACTTC.